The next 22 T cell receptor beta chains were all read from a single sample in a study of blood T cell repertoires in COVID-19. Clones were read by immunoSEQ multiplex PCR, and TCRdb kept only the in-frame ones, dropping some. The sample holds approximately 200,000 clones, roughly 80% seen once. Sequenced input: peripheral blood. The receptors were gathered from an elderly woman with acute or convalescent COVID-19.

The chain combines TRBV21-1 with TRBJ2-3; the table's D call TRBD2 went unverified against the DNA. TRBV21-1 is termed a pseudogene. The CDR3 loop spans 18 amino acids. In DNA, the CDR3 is TGTGCCAGCAGCAAAGATGCCCCAACGGGAGCGGGAACAGATACGCAGTATTTT. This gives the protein CASSKDAPTGAGTDTQYF.

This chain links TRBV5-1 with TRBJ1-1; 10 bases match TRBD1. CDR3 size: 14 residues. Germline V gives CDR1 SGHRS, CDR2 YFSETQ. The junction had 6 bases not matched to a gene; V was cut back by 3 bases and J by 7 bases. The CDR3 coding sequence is TGCGCCAGCAGCTCCGATGGGACAGGGGATGAAGCTTTCTTT. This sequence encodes CASSSDGTGDEAFF.

CDR3 bases: TGTGCCAGCAGTACAAGAACAGGGGGCGCAGAGACCCAGTACTTC. Translating gives CASSTRTGGAETQYF. V and J are TRBV6-2 or TRBV6-3 and TRBJ2-5; 9 nucleotides align to TRBD1. V lost 5 bases, J lost 4 bases, and 8 bases stayed unmatched. The CDR3 spans 15 residues. The V gene's germline CDR1 is MNHEY and CDR2 SVGEGT.

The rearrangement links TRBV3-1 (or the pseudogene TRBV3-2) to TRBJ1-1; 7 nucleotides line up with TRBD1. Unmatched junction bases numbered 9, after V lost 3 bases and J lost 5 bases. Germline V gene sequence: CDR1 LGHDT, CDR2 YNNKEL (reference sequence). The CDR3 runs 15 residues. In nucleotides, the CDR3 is TGTGCCAGCAGCCAGGGCACAGGGGCATGGACTGAAGCTTTCTTT. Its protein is CASSQGTGAWTEAFF.

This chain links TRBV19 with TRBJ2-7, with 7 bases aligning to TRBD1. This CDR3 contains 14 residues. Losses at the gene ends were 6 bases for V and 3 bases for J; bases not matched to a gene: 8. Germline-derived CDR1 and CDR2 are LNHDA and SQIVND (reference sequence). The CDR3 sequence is CASRRGTEGYEQYF. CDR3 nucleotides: TGTGCCAGTAGACGAGGGACAGAAGGCTACGAGCAGTACTTC.

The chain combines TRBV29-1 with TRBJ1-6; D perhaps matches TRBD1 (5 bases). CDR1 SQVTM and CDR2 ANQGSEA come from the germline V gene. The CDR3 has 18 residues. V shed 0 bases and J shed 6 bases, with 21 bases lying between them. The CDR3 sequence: CSVEDRRALDNLNSPLHF. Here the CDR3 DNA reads TGCAGCGTTGAAGATAGGAGAGCCCTGGACAACCTTAATTCACCCCTCCACTTT.

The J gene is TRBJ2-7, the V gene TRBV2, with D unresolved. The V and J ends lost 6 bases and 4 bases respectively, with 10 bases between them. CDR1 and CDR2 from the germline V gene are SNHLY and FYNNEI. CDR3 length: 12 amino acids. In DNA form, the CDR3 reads TGTGCCAGCAGCTCTGGCGGTTACGAGCAGTACTTC. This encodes CASSSGGYEQYF.

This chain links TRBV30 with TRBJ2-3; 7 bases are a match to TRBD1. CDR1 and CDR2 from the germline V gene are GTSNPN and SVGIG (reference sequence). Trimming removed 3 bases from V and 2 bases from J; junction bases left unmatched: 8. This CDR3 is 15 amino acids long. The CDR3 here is CAWSGPGGATDTQYF. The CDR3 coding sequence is TGTGCCTGGAGCGGTCCAGGGGGTGCCACAGATACGCAGTATTTT.

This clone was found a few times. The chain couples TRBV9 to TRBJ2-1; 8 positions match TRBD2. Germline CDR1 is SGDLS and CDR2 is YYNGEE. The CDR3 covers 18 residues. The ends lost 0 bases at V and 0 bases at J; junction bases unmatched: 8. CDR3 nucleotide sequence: TGTGCCAGCAGCGTAGTGGTGGAGAGCGGGAGCTCCTACAATGAGCAGTTCTTC. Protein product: CASSVVVESGSSYNEQFF.

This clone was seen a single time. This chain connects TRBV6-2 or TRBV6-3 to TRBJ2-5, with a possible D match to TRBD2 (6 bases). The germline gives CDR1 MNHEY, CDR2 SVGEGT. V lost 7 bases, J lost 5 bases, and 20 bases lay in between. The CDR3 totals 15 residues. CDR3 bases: TGTGCCAGCACCCCCGCGGGGACTCGGGACGAGACCCAGTACTTC. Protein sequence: CASTPAGTRDETQYF.

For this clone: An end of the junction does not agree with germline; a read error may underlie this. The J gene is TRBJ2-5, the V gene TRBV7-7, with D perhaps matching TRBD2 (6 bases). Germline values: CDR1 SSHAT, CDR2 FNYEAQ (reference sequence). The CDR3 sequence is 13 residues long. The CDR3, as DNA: TGTGCTAGCAGCCCGGGGGTGGCGGAGACCCAGTACTTC. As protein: CASSPGVAETQYF.

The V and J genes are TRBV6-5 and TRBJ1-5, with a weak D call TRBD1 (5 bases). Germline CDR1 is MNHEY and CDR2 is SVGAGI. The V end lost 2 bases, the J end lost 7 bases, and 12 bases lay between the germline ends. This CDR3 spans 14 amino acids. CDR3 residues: CASSYGQGWQPQHF. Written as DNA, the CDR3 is TGTGCCAGCAGTTACGGGCAGGGTTGGCAGCCCCAGCATTTT.

The CDR3 loop reads CASSGTSGRPPGELFF. Written as DNA, the CDR3 is TGTGCCAGCAGTGGGACTAGCGGGAGGCCCCCCGGGGAGCTGTTTTTT. The chain is built from TRBV2 and TRBJ2-2; 14 nucleotides match TRBD2. The junction had 4 bases not matched to a gene; V was cut back by 4 bases and J by 6 bases. This CDR3 region has 16 residues. Germline values: CDR1 SNHLY, CDR2 FYNNEI.

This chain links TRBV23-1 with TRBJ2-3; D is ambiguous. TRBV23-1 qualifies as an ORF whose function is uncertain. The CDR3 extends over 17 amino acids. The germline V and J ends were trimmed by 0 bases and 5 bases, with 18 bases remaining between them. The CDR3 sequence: CASSQSPPRSTEDTQYF. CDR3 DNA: TGCGCCAGCAGTCAATCCCCCCCCCGGTCTACAGAAGATACGCAGTATTTT.

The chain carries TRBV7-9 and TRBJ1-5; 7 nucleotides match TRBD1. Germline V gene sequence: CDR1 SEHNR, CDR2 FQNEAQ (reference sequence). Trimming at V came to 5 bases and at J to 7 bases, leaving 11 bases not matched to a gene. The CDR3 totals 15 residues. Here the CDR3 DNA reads TGTGCCAGCAGCCAGGGGACAGCCCGGAACCAGCCCCAGCATTTT. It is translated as CASSQGTARNQPQHF.

CDR3 DNA: TGTGCCAGCAGCCAAGCAGGGGACGAGACCCAGTACTTC. Its translation is CASSQAGDETQYF. J is TRBJ2-5 and V is TRBV3-1 (or the pseudogene TRBV3-2), with a tentative D call TRBD1 (6 bases). Germline lookup yields CDR1 LGHDT and CDR2 YNNKEL (reference sequence). Trimming removed 1 base at V and 5 bases at J, with 8 bases between. The CDR3 extends over 13 amino acids.

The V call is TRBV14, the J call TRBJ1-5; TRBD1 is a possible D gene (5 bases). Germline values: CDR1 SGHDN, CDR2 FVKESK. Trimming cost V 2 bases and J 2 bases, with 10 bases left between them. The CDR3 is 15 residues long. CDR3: CASSQRGERNQPQHF. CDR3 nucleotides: TGTGCCAGCAGCCAACGGGGGGAGCGCAATCAGCCCCAGCATTTT.

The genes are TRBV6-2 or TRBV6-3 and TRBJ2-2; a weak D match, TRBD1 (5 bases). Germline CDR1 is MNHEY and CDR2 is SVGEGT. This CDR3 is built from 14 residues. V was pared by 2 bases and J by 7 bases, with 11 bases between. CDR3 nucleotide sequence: TGTGCCAGCAGTTACGCCAGGGCGGTCGGGGAGCTGTTTTTT. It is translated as CASSYARAVGELFF.

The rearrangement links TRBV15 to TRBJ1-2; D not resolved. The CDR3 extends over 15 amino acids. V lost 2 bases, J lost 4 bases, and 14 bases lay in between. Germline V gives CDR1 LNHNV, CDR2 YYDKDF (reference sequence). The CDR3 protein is CATSRSPEGGYGYTF. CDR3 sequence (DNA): TGTGCCACCAGCAGATCCCCCGAGGGTGGCTATGGCTACACCTTC. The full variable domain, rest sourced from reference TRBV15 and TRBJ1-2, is DAMVIQNPRYQVTQFGKPVTLSCSQTLNHNVMYWYQQKSSQAPKLLFHYYDKDFNNEADTPDNFQSRRPNTSFCFLDIRSPGLGDTAMYLCATSRSPEGGYGYTFGSGTRLTVV.

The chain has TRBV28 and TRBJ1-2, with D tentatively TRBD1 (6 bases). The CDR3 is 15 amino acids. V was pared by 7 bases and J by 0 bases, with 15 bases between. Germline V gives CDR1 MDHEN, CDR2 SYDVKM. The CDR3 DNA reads TGTGCCAGCAACAAAGGGGGGGCGTCTAACTATGGCTACACCTTC. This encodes CASNKGGASNYGYTF.

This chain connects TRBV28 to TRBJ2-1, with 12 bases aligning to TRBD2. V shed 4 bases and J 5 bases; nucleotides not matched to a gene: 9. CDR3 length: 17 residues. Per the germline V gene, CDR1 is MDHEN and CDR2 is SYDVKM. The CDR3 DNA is TGTGCCAGCAGTTCCGGAGGACTAGCGGGGACCCACAATGAGCAGTTCTTC. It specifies CASSSGGLAGTHNEQFF.

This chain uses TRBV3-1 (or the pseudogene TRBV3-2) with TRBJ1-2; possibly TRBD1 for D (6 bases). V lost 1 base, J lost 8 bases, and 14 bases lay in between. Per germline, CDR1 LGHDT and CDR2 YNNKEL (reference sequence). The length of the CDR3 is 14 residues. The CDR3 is CASSQGLGARGYTF. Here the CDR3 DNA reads TGTGCCAGCAGCCAAGGATTGGGGGCCCGCGGCTACACCTTC.